This T cell receptor (beta chain) comes out of a study of cytomegalovirus exposure and HLA in healthy donors. Study-wide results and caveats: The authors later found HLA-associated TCR beta chains more clonally expanded than equally common others.

A multiplex PCR was run with 60 Vbeta primers and 13 Jbeta primers. Clones were read by immunoSEQ multiplex PCR, and TCRdb kept only the in-frame ones, dropping some. Among around 110,000 clones listed, about 10% were seen once. Comments on this clone: What it binds is not known.

V lost 1 base and J lost 3, with 6 bases in between. The CDR3 is 13 residues long. Looked up from germline, CDR1 is LGHNA and CDR2 is YSLEER. This sequence joins TRBV4-3 and TRBJ2-5, with D unclear. The TCR originated in a man younger than 45 in good health and CMV-seronegative. Sequencing was performed on PBMCs. The CDR3 DNA is TGCGCCAGCAGCCAAGGACTTAAAGAGACCCAGTACTTC. Its translation is CASSQGLKETQYF.